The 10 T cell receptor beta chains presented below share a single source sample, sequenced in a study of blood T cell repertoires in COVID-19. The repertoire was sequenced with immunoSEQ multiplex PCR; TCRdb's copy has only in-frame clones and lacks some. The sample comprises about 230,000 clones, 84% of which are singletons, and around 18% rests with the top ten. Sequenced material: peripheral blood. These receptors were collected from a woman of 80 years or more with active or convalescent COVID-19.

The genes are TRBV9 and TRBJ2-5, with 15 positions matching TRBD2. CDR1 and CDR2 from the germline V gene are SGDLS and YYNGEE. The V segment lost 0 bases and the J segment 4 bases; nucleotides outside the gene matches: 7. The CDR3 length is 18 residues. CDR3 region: CASSVGSGTSGGTETQYF. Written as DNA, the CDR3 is TGTGCCAGCAGCGTAGGGTCCGGGACTAGCGGGGGGACAGAGACCCAGTACTTC.

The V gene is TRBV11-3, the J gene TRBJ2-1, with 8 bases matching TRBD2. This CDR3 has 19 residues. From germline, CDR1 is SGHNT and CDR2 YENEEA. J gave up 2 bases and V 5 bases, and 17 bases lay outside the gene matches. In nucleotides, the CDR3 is TGTGCCAGCAGCCCCCGTAGTCGGGGGGGCAGAAAGGCCTACAATGAGCAGTTCTTC. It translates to CASSPRSRGGRKAYNEQFF.

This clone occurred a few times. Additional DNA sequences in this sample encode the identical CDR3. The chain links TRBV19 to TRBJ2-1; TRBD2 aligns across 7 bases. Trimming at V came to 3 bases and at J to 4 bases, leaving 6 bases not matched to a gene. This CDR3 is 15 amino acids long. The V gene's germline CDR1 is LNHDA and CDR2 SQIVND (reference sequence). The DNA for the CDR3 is TGTGCCAGTAGTATTGGCCTAGCGGTATACAATGAGCAGTTCTTC. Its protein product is CASSIGLAVYNEQFF. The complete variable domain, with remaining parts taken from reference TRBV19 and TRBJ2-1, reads DGGITQSPKYLFRKEGQNVTLSCEQNLNHDAMYWYRQDPGQGLRLIYYSQIVNDFQKGDIAEGYSVSREKKESFPLTVTSAQKNPTAFYLCASSIGLAVYNEQFFGPGTRLTVL.

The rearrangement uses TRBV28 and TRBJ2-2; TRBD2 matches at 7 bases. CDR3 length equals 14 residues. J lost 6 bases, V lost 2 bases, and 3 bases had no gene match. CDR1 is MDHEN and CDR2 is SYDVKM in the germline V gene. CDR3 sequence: CASSLTGRAGELFF. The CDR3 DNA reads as TGTGCCAGCAGTTTAACGGGGAGGGCCGGGGAGCTGTTTTTT.

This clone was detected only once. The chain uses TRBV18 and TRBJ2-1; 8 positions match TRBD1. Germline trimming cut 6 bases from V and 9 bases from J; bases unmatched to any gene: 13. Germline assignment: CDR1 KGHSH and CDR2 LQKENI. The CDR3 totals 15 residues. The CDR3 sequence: CASSFRGPPQGEQFF. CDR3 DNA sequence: TGTGCCAGCTCGTTCAGGGGGCCTCCCCAGGGTGAGCAGTTCTTC. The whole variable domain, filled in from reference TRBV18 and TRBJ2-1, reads NAGVMQNPRHLVRRRGQEARLRCSPMKGHSHVYWYRQLPEEGLKFMVYLQKENIIDESGMPKERFSAEFPKEGPSILRIQQVVRGDSAAYFCASSFRGPPQGEQFFGPGTRLTVL.

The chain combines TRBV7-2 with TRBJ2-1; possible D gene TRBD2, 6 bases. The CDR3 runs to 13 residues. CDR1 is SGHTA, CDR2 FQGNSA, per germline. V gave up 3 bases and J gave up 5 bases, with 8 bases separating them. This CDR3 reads CASSFAGNNEQFF. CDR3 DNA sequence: TGTGCCAGCAGCTTTGCGGGGAACAATGAGCAGTTCTTC. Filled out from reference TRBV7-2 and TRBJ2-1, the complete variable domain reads GAGVSQSPSNKVTEKGKDVELRCDPISGHTALYWYRQSLGQGLEFLIYFQGNSAPDKSGLPSDRFSAERTGGSVSTLTIQRTQQEDSAVYLCASSFAGNNEQFFGPGTRLTVL.

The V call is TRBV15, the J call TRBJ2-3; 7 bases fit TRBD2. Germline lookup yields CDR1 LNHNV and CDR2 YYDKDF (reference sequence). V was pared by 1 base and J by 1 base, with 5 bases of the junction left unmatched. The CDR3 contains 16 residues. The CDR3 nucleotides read TGTGCCACCAGCAGAGCGGCGGGAGTTCGCACAGATACGCAGTATTTT. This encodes CATSRAAGVRTDTQYF.

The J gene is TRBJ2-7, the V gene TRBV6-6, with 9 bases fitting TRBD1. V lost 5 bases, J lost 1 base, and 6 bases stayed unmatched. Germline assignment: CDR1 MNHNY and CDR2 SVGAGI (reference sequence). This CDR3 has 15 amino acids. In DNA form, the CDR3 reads TGTGCCAGCAGTCTCCCGGGACAGGGTTCCTACGAGCAGTACTTC. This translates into CASSLPGQGSYEQYF.

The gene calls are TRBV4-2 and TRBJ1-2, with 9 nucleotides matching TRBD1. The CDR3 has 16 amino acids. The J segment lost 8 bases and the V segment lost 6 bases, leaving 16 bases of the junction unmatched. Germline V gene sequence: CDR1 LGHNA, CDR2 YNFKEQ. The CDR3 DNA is TGTGCCAGCAGTTACCCCGGACAGGGGTATACCCGCGGCTACACCTTC. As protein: CASSYPGQGYTRGYTF.

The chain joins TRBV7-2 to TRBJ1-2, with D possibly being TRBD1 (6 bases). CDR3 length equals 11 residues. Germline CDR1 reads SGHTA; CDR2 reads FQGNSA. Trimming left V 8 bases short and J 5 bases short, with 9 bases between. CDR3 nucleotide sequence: TGTGCCAGCGAGGGGGGGTATGGCTACACCTTC. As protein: CASEGGYGYTF.